The source of this TCR beta chain is a study of beta chain features in type 1 diabetes (dated by TCRdb to 2017 to 2018). Some background on the complete study: Patients and healthy donors did not differ in mean age, gender distribution, total cell number or subset yield. Across all samples, 107,917,701 sorted cells were examined, and cell number per subset correlated strongly with RNA yield. Whereas all 30 or so donors provided naive and central memory subsets, regulatory and stem cell-like memory subsets were isolated from just 8 patients and roughly 8 healthy donors. The study compared the TCRB repertoires of sorted circulating CD4+ T cell subsets in recently diagnosed type 1 diabetes patients with those in matched healthy donors.

Overall study outcomes, separate from this receptor: At VDJ recombination sites, patients with type 1 diabetes made fewer insertions and deleted more nucleotides, a pattern implying thymic rearrangement abnormalities. Naive, central memory and regulatory TCRB repertoires appeared to be more similar among patients than among healthy donors. A moderate but significant shortening of TCRB CDR3 length was observed in type 1 diabetes patients in all four CD4+ subsets. Shorter templates might be favored by PCR, yet because patient and control samples were amplified and corrected together, any such skew would affect both groups equally. HLA sub-analyses involved small numbers of individuals, so any influence of HLA type on TCRB rearrangement remained unresolved. Because cDNA was sequenced instead of genomic DNA, highly expressing activated cells could be over-represented, though the groups showed no difference in activation or CD3 levels.

The CDR3 holds 14 amino acids from the cysteine to the phenylalanine. Only CDR3 DNA is held: 42 bases, read in frame from base 1. V drops 2 bases and J drops 0 bases, leaving 6 bases in between. The germline V gene specifies SGHRS as CDR1 and YFSETQ as CDR2. The High Capacity cDNA Reverse Transcription Kit was used to reverse transcribe all of the isolated RNA, meaning that expressed TCRB transcripts were what got sequenced. Deep immunoSEQ sequencing was performed on naive, central memory and regulatory T cell samples, with an average of about 4 million total reads per sample. Sorted cells were lysed in RLT buffer and RNA was extracted with DNase-treated RNeasy Micro or Mini kits, depending on cell number. To prevent cross-contamination, every cell subset was processed on its own, while patient and healthy donor samples were processed together. Using the immunoSEQ multiplex PCR, TCRB sequences were amplified from cDNA into 87-bp fragments spanning the CDR3 region. Sequencing of the amplicons was done on the Illumina HiSeq platform. In the original analysis: PCR bias was computationally corrected using synthetic template baselines, reads within Hamming distance 2 were collapsed, and singletons that could not be merged were discarded. Reads were aligned against IMGT so that V, D and J genes, CDR3 length and insertions or deletions at six rearrangement sites could be assigned. Within each subset, clonotype counts were normalized to the number of sorted cells before true diversity and Gini coefficients were calculated with the tcR R package. Repertoire sharing was quantified using the overlap coefficient calculated on TCRB nucleotide sequences. Out-of-frame TCRB sequences from naive cells were analyzed to stand in for the pre-selection repertoire. Imported from immuneACCESS, the table was reduced by TCRdb to in-frame sequences with V and J called. These copies leave out some clones; in studies compared against another copy, an unresolved V gene accounts for under half, and the cause of the remainder is not known. The V and J calls and clone size are taken from that table; D and trimming were inferred from the DNA. In this sample the table shows about 230,000 clones, about a sixth of which occur a single time. About 0.078% of the sample belongs to the ten largest clones.

Each donor gave one peripheral blood draw, approximately 110 mL on average, collected into heparinised tubes. A BD FACSAria II and a panel including CD45RO, CCR7, CD25, CD127, CD95 and CD27 were used to sort naive, central memory, regulatory and stem cell-like memory CD4+ T cells. Purity was above 95% for every sorted population. PBMCs were separated immediately by Lymphoprep density gradient centrifugation and were stained directly, without being cultured. To minimize batch effects, samples were stained and sorted in pairs, one healthy donor with one patient per experiment. This clone was seen only a few times. The clone's antigen remains unknown. Per-base qualities were not stored, and no clone one base away is much larger.

Material for sequencing was naive CD4+ T cells from blood. Taken with the paper, the label for cell subset or site translates to: true naive CD4+ T cells. This clonotype was obtained from a man under 40 with type 1 diabetes. The chain is assembled from TRBV5-1 and TRBJ2-4, with no confident D gene call. The bases are TGCGCCAGCAGCTTTGACGTAGCCAAAAACATTCAGTACTTC. Translated, this is CASSFDVAKNIQYF. Reference TRBV5-1 and TRBJ2-4 genes cover what lies past the CDR3, so the full variable domain is KAGVTQTPRYLIKTRGQQVTLSCSPISGHRSVSWYQQTPGQGLQFLFEYFSETQRNKGNFPGRFSGRQFSNSRSEMNVSTLELGDSALYLCASSFDVAKNIQYFGAGTRLSVL.